Presented here are 25 T cell receptor beta chains from one specimen sequenced in a study of shared clonotypes between healthy human individuals. TCRdb keeps only in-frame clones here, not all; method: immunoSEQ multiplex PCR. The data contain approximately 1.4 million clones, 98% of them singletons. The material sequenced was naive CD4+ T cells sorted from blood. The subset was: CD45RA+ positively selected. These receptors were collected from a man younger than 40 in good health.

V gene TRBV14 combines with J gene TRBJ2-1; 10 bases are shared with TRBD1. Germline CDR1 is SGHDN and CDR2 is FVKESK. The CDR3 extends over 14 amino acids. Trimming at V came to 6 bases and at J to 3 bases, leaving 2 bases not matched to a gene. The CDR3 DNA follows: TGTGCCAGCAGTCGGACAGGGGGCTACAATGAGCAGTTCTTC. Amino acids: CASSRTGGYNEQFF.

The V and J genes are TRBV18 and TRBJ2-3; weak D call: TRBD2 (5 bases). The ends were cut back, 3 bases at V and 2 bases at J, with 24 bases in the middle. CDR3 length equals 19 residues. CDR1 and CDR2 from the germline V gene are KGHSH and LQKENI. The CDR3 loop reads CASSPPMWGSSVPTDTQYF. DNA for the CDR3: TGTGCCAGCTCACCTCCGATGTGGGGTAGTAGCGTACCCACAGATACGCAGTATTTT.

V is TRBV7-2 and J is TRBJ2-7; tentative D call: TRBD2 (6 bases). V lost 0 bases to trimming and J lost 9 bases, with 27 bases between them. This CDR3 is built from 18 residues. CDR1 and CDR2 from the germline V gene are SGHTA and FQGNSA. The CDR3 nucleotides are TGTGCCAGCAGCTTAGCGCGCGGCTCGGAGGGCGGTGGGTTTGGGCAGTACTTC. Amino acids: CASSLARGSEGGGFGQYF.

This chain uses TRBV29-1 with TRBJ2-3, with a possible D match to TRBD2 (6 bases). Per the germline V gene, CDR1 is SQVTM and CDR2 is ANQGSEA. With 7 bases removed from V and 4 bases from J, the gap between germline ends came to 15 bases. The CDR3 has 13 amino acids. CDR3 loop: CSAWGAGADTQYF. CDR3 coding DNA: TGCAGCGCCTGGGGAGCGGGCGCAGATACGCAGTATTTT.

The chain recombines TRBV6-6 with TRBJ1-1, with D possibly TRBD1 on 5 matching bases. The ends were cut back, 7 bases at V and 3 bases at J, with 21 bases in the middle. Germline CDR1 MNHNY, CDR2 SVGAGI (reference sequence). CDR3 length: 16 amino acids. The CDR3 DNA is TGTGCCAGCAAAATATCGGACGGAAGGGACGACACTGAAGCTTTCTTT. Translated: CASKISDGRDDTEAFF.

The chain joins TRBV7-2 to TRBJ2-3, with TRBD1 matching over 10 bases. Germline values: CDR1 SGHTA, CDR2 FQGNSA. CDR3 length equals 16 residues. V trimming: 5 bases; J trimming: 6 bases; junction bases outside the gene matches: 11. The CDR3 nucleotides are TGTGCCAGCAGCATTGACAGGGGGCGTACGTCGGATACGCAGTATTTT. Protein: CASSIDRGRTSDTQYF.

The chain joins TRBV18 to TRBJ2-7; possibly TRBD1 for D (5 bases). With 3 bases removed from V and 0 bases from J, the gap between germline ends came to 15 bases. The CDR3 is 16 residues long. Germline CDR1 and CDR2: KGHSH and LQKENI. The CDR3 loop reads CASSPNGRVNSYEQYF. The CDR3 bases are TGTGCCAGCTCACCCAACGGCAGGGTAAACTCCTACGAGCAGTACTTC. Combining the CDR3 with reference TRBV18 and TRBJ2-7 gives the whole variable domain NAGVMQNPRHLVRRRGQEARLRCSPMKGHSHVYWYRQLPEEGLKFMVYLQKENIIDESGMPKERFSAEFPKEGPSILRIQQVVRGDSAAYFCASSPNGRVNSYEQYFGPGTRLTVT.

V gene TRBV6-5 combines with J gene TRBJ2-7; 9 bases are shared with TRBD1. The V gene's germline CDR1 is MNHEY and CDR2 SVGAGI. This CDR3 spans 16 amino acids. Trimming took 1 base from V and 6 from J; bases not matched to a gene: 10. The CDR3 sequence is CASSYFVTGGGFEQYF. For the CDR3, the DNA is TGTGCCAGCAGTTACTTCGTAACAGGGGGCGGTTTCGAGCAGTACTTC.

The V gene is TRBV18, the J gene TRBJ1-2; maybe TRBD1 (5 bases). Trimming left V 3 bases short and J 2 bases short, with 13 bases between. The CDR3 consists of 15 residues. Germline assignment: CDR1 KGHSH and CDR2 LQKENI. The CDR3 nucleotides read TGTGCCAGCTCACCGCAGGGAATTCTCAACTATGGCTACACCTTC. The encoded protein is CASSPQGILNYGYTF.

The genes are TRBV7-2 and TRBJ2-5, with a tentative D call TRBD1 (5 bases). This CDR3 spans 13 amino acids. CDR1 is SGHTA, CDR2 FQGNSA, per germline. Trimming cost V 4 bases and J 13 bases, with 19 bases left between them. In DNA, the CDR3 is TGTGCCAGCAGCTCAAGCGTGGGGCCCAGTAGGTACTTC. This codes for CASSSSVGPSRYF.

J is TRBJ1-1 and V is TRBV5-4; perhaps TRBD1 as D (6 bases). The V end lost 0 bases, the J end lost 0 bases, and 9 bases lay between the germline ends. Germline V gene lookup returns CDR1 SGHNT and CDR2 YYREEE (reference sequence). The CDR3 has 15 residues. The CDR3 nucleotides read TGTGCCAGCAGCTTGGCGGGGGGCGTGAACACTGAAGCTTTCTTT. Amino acids: CASSLAGGVNTEAFF.

V and J are TRBV19 and TRBJ2-3; no definite D call. The CDR3 sequence is 11 residues long. V dropped 5 bases and J dropped 5 bases, with 5 bases sitting between them. Germline assignment: CDR1 LNHDA and CDR2 SQIVND (reference sequence). CDR3: CASSRGDTQYF. The CDR3 DNA sequence: TGTGCCAGTAGTCGCGGAGATACGCAGTATTTT.

This clone is a singleton in its sample. The chain has TRBV11-3 and TRBJ2-7; the match to TRBD1 covers 8 bases. J lost 2 bases, V lost 1 base, and 4 bases had no gene match. This CDR3 has 15 amino acids. From germline, CDR1 is SGHNT and CDR2 YENEEA. CDR3 sequence: CASSLGGTGPYEQYF. CDR3 DNA sequence: TGTGCCAGCAGCTTAGGGGGGACAGGTCCCTACGAGCAGTACTTC.

In this sample, this clone turned up once. The CDR3 protein is CASSFGRLDAYEQYF. CDR3 DNA sequence: TGTGCCAGCAGCTTCGGTCGACTAGACGCCTACGAGCAGTACTTC. The chain employs TRBV5-8 and TRBJ2-7; D is perhaps TRBD2 (6 bases). CDR1 and CDR2 from the germline V gene are SGHTS and YDEGEE. The CDR3 is 15 amino acids. With 2 bases removed from V and 2 bases from J, the gap between germline ends came to 14 bases. The entire variable domain, with the rest obtained from reference TRBV5-8 and TRBJ2-7, is as follows: EAGVTQSPTHLIKTRGQQATLRCSPISGHTSVYWYQQALGLGLQFLLWYDEGEERNRGNFPPRFSGRQFPNYSSELNVNALELEDSALYLCASSFGRLDAYEQYFGPGTRLTVT.

This clone was seen a single time. The chain carries TRBV6-5 and TRBJ2-7, with a weak D call TRBD2 (5 bases). Deletions cut 6 bases from V and 6 bases from J, with 15 bases between. The CDR3 is 13 amino acids. Per the germline V gene, CDR1 is MNHEY and CDR2 is SVGAGI. This CDR3 reads CASRASSSAEQYF. The CDR3 DNA is TGTGCCAGCAGGGCCTCTAGTAGCGCCGAGCAGTACTTC.

In this sample, this clone turned up once. The chain links TRBV7-7 to TRBJ2-5; D unresolved. V shed 4 bases and J shed 5 bases, with 14 bases lying between them. The CDR3 length is 14 residues. CDR1 is SSHAT, CDR2 FNYEAQ, per germline (reference sequence). DNA of the CDR3: TGTGCCAGCAGCTACGGCGGTTTTGGGGAGACCCAGTACTTC. Protein: CASSYGGFGETQYF.

V is TRBV6-5 and J is TRBJ2-1, with 10 nucleotides matching TRBD2. The CDR3 loop spans 15 amino acids. V was pared by 4 bases and J by 4 bases, with 4 bases of the junction left unmatched. The germline gives CDR1 MNHEY, CDR2 SVGAGI. For the CDR3, the DNA is TGTGCCAGCAGTTTGGGACTAGCGAATTACAATGAGCAGTTCTTC. Encoded protein: CASSLGLANYNEQFF.

The chain is built from TRBV11-2 and TRBJ2-2; D is uncertain. Trimming took 3 bases from V and 4 from J, leaving 9 bases between them. CDR3 size: 14 residues. Per the germline V gene, CDR1 is SGHAT and CDR2 is FQNNGV. CDR3 in amino acids: CASSFGFSTGELFF. As DNA, the CDR3 is TGTGCCAGCAGCTTCGGCTTTTCCACCGGGGAGCTGTTTTTT.

The chain couples TRBV20-1 to TRBJ1-1; D uncertain. Germline V gene data show CDR1 as DFQATT and CDR2 as SNEGSKA (reference sequence). V lost 6 bases, J lost 3 bases, and 8 bases lay in between. The CDR3 contains 11 residues. The CDR3 sequence: CSAREDTEAFF. The DNA of the CDR3 is TGCAGTGCACGGGAAGACACTGAAGCTTTCTTT.

This rearrangement joins TRBV19 to TRBJ1-5, with D uncertain. V was cut by 7 bases and J by 2 bases, with 18 bases left in between. CDR3 length: 16 residues. Per the germline V gene, CDR1 is LNHDA and CDR2 is SQIVND (reference sequence). The CDR3 DNA is TGTGCCAGTATCTCGACCGAAGAGGGAGGCAATCAGCCCCAGCATTTT. Translation: CASISTEEGGNQPQHF.

This sequence joins TRBV18 and TRBJ1-3; D may be TRBD1 (6 bases). The CDR3 is 17 amino acids. Germline-derived CDR1 and CDR2 are KGHSH and LQKENI. The V end was cut by 3 bases, the J end by 0 bases, with 15 bases between. The CDR3 DNA is TGTGCCAGCTCACCGAAAGGGGGGGGAAACTCTGGAAACACCATATATTTT. Encoded protein: CASSPKGGGNSGNTIYF.

The J gene is TRBJ1-5, the V gene TRBV18; 7 bases match TRBD1. Unmatched junction bases numbered 7, after V lost 2 bases and J lost 0 bases. The CDR3 spans 17 residues. CDR1 is KGHSH, CDR2 LQKENI, per germline. Here the CDR3 reads CASSPVTGTNSNQPQHF. As DNA, the CDR3 is TGTGCCAGCTCACCAGTGACAGGGACTAATAGCAATCAGCCCCAGCATTTT.

As to this clone: This CDR3 is also generated by other DNA sequences in the sample. This CDR3 reads CASSEGWTDTQYF. The CDR3 DNA is TGTGCCAGCAGTGAGGGGTGGACAGATACGCAGTATTTT. This rearrangement joins TRBV2 to TRBJ2-3; D gene unclear. Trimming cost V 3 bases and J 3 bases, with 7 bases left between them. This CDR3 has 13 amino acids. CDR1 and CDR2 from the germline V gene are SNHLY and FYNNEI.

On this clone itself: At the DNA level, this CDR3 is encoded by other sequences in the same sample as well. J is TRBJ2-3 and V is TRBV11-3, with TRBD1 as a possible D gene (6 bases). This CDR3 contains 14 residues. V was clipped by 5 bases and J by 0 bases, with 9 bases between them. Per the germline V gene, CDR1 is SGHNT and CDR2 is YENEEA. The CDR3: CASSLGQSTDTQYF. As DNA, the CDR3 is TGTGCCAGCAGCCTAGGACAGAGCACAGATACGCAGTATTTT.

The V and J genes are TRBV6-6 and TRBJ2-1; TRBD1 or TRBD2 may be the D gene (5 bases each). Germline values: CDR1 MNHNY, CDR2 SVGAGI (reference sequence). The length of the CDR3 is 15 residues. Between the trimmed V and J ends, which lost 6 bases and 6 bases, there was a span of 18 bases. CDR3 protein: CASSPIGAGSNEQFF. In DNA form, the CDR3 reads TGTGCCAGCAGCCCGATTGGGGCGGGCAGCAATGAGCAGTTCTTC.